This T cell receptor beta chain was documented in a study of molecular identifiers for immune sequencing clone quantification. In its sample, this clonotype was seen a few times. TCRdb itself ran the PCR reads through MiXCR, one entry per CDR3 protein. Here the sample spans 490,000 or so distinct CDR3 sequences, about 26% being singletons. V lost 5 bases and J lost 3; bases outside the gene matches: 12. The CDR3 extends over 16 amino acids. Germline assignment: CDR1 LNHDA and CDR2 SQIVND (reference sequence). J is TRBJ2-5 and V is TRBV19, with TRBD1 matching over 7 bases. Sequencing used naive CD8+ T cells from blood, with Jurkat cell RNA spiked in. Subset meaning: FACS-sorted CD8+CD4-CCR7+CD45RA+ naive T cells. The receptor comes from a human donor in good health. Some libraries in this study had Jurkat cell RNA spiked in. The CDR3 DNA reads as TGTGCCAGTAGTCCCGCCCCCGGGACAGATAAAGAGACCCAGTACTTC. It specifies CASSPAPGTDKETQYF.